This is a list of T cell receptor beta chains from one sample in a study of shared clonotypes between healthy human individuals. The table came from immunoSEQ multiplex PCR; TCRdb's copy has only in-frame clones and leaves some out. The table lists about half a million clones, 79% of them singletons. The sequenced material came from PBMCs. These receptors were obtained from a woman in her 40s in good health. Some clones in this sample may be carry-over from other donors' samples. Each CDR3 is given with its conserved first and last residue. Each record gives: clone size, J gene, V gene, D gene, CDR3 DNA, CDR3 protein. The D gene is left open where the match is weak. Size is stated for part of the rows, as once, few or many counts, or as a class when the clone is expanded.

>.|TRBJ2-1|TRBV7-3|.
TGTGCCAGCAGCTTGGGCGCGGGGACCTACAATGAGCAGTTCTTC
CASSLGAGTYNEQFF
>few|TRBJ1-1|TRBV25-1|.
TGTGCCAGCAGTGCCGGGGGAGGGGACGAAGCTTTCTTT
CASSAGGGDEAFF
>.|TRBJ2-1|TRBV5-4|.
TGTGCCAGCAGCTTGGATAGCCACTCCTACAATGAGCAGTTCTTC
CASSLDSHSYNEQFF
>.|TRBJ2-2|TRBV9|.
TGTGCCAGCAGCCCAGGGAATACCGGGGAGCTGTTTTTT
CASSPGNTGELFF
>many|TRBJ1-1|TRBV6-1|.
TGTGCCAGCAGTGAAGAGGCCCACACTGAAGCTTTCTTT
CASSEEAHTEAFF
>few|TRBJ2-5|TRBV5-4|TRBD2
TGTGCCAGCAGTTTGGGCCTAGCGGGCTTCTCCGGGGAGACCCAGTACTTC
CASSLGLAGFSGETQYF
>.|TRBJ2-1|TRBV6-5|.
TGTGCCAGCAGCCCCTCCGAGTTGTATGAGCAGTTCTTC
CASSPSELYEQFF
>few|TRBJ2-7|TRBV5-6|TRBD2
TGTGCCAGCAGCCTGATGACAAGCGGGAGCTTCTACGAGCAGTACTTC
CASSLMTSGSFYEQYF
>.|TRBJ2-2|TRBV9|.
TGTGCCAGCAGCGCGGGATTTACCGGGGAGCTGTTTTTT
CASSAGFTGELFF
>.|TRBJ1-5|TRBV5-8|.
TGTGCCAGCAGCCCCCCTTGGGGGGAACGGCAGCCCCAGCATTTT
CASSPPWGERQPQHF
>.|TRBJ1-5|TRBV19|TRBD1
TGTGCCAGTTCCGGGACAGGGGGCAATCAGCCCCAGCATTTT
CASSGTGGNQPQHF
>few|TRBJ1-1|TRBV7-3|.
TGTGCCAGCAGCTTCGACGGAAGCACTGAAGCTTTCTTT
CASSFDGSTEAFF
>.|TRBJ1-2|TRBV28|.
TGTGCCAGCAGTTTAACCCTCGATGGCGACTATGGCTACACCTTC
CASSLTLDGDYGYTF
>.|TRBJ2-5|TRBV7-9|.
TGTGCCAGCAGCTTTAGGGAAATCCAAGAGACCCAGTACTTC
CASSFREIQETQYF
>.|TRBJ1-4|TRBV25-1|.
TGTGCCAGCAGTAGACGGTATAATGAAAAACTGTTTTTT
CASSRRYNEKLFF
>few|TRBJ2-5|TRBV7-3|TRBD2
TGTGCCAGCAGCTTAACCGGACTAGCGGGAGGGCCCCTAACAGAGACCCAGTACTTC
CASSLTGLAGGPLTETQYF
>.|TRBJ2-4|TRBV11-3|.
TGTGCCAGCAGCTTAGGGGCAGGGGCCTCCGGAAACATTCAGTACTTC
CASSLGAGASGNIQYF
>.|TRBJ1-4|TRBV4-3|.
TGCGCCAGCAGCCAAGATCCCCCCCGCGAAAAACTGTTTTTT
CASSQDPPREKLFF
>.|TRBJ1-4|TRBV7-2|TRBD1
TGTGCCAGCAGACCGGGACAGGGGGCATATGAAAAACTGTTTTTT
CASRPGQGAYEKLFF
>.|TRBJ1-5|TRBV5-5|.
TGTGCCAGCAGCTTGGGGACACCAGGAAACCAGCCCCAGCATTTT
CASSLGTPGNQPQHF
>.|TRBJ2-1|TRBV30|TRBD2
TGTGCCTGCCCCTACTATAGCGGGCCAACCTACAATGAGCAGTTCTTC
CACPYYSGPTYNEQFF
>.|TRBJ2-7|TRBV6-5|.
TGTGCCAGCAGTCGCGGACATACCTACGAGCAGTACTTC
CASSRGHTYEQYF
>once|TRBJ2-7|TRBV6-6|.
TGTGCCAGCAGTTACTCAGCGGTCCCCTACTACGAGCAGTACTTC
CASSYSAVPYYEQYF
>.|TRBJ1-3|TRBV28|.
TGTGCCAGCAGTTTACCCGGGGGCTCTGGAAACACCATATATTTT
CASSLPGGSGNTIYF
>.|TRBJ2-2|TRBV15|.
TGTGCCACCAGCACAGAGGTCGGGGGCACCGGGGAGCTGTTTTTT
CATSTEVGGTGELFF
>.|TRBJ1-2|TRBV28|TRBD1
TGTGCCAGCAGTTCTCTCAGGGACAGCGTCTATGGCTACACCTTC
CASSSLRDSVYGYTF
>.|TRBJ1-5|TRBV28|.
TGTGCCAGCAGTTTCGGCAATCAGCCCCAGCATTTT
CASSFGNQPQHF
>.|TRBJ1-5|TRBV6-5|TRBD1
TGTGCCAGCAGTGCGGACAGGGCTCAGCCCCAGCATTTT
CASSADRAQPQHF
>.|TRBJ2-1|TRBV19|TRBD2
TGTGCCAGTACTATAGCGGGGGACAATGAGCAGTTCTTC
CASTIAGDNEQFF
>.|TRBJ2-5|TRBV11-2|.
TGTGCCAGCAGCTCCCCCGACAGGGGCGGGGGAGAGACCCAGTACTTC
CASSSPDRGGGETQYF
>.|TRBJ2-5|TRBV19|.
TGTGCCAGTAGTACTCCGGGGTTTCAAGAGACCCAGTACTTC
CASSTPGFQETQYF
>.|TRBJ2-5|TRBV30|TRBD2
TGTGCCTGGGTTACGGGACTAGCGGGAGAAGAGACCCAGTACTTC
CAWVTGLAGEETQYF
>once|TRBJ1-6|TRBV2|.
TGTGCCAGCAGTGTTTCGGGGCCCCTCCACTTT
CASSVSGPLHF
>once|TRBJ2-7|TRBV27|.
TGTGCCAGCAGTTCTTATATTTACTACGAGCAGTACTTC
CASSSYIYYEQYF
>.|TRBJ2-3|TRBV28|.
TGTGCCAGCAGTTTAGGCAGTAAAGTCATTAGCACAGATACGCAGTATTTT
CASSLGSKVISTDTQYF
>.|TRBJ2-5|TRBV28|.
TGTGCCAGCAGTTTATCGGATGGAGCGGGAGAGACCCAGTACTTC
CASSLSDGAGETQYF
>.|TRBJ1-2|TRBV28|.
TGTGCCAGCAAAAAGGGCCCTAACTATGGCTACACCTTC
CASKKGPNYGYTF
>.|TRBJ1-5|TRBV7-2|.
TGTGCCAGCAGCTTAGATAATCAGCCCCAGCATTTT
CASSLDNQPQHF
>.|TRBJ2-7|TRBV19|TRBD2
TGTGCCAGTAGTATGGGACTAGCGGGACTCAACGAGCAGTACTTC
CASSMGLAGLNEQYF
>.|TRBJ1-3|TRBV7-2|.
TGTGCCAGCAGCCCCATGGCAGGGAGCGCTGGAAACACCATATATTTT
CASSPMAGSAGNTIYF
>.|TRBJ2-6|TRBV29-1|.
TGCAGCGTTGAATTCAGGACTACTGGGGCCAACGTCCTGACTTTC
CSVEFRTTGANVLTF
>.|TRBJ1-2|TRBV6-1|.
TGTGCCAGCAGTGAAGCCCTGTACTATGGCTACACCTTC
CASSEALYYGYTF
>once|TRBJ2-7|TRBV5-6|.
TGTGCCAGCAGCTTAGGCTATAGGACTACTCCCTACGAGCAGTACTTC
CASSLGYRTTPYEQYF
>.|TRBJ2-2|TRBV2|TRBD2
TGTGCCAGCAGTCGACTAGCGGGAGGTGCCACCGGGGAGCTGTTTTTT
CASSRLAGGATGELFF
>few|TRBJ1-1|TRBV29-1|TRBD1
TGCAGCGTCCCTAGGGACAGGGCTGGGAACACTGAAGCTTTCTTT
CSVPRDRAGNTEAFF
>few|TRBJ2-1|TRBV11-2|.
TGTGCCAGCAGCTTAGCAGGGTATTCAAACAATGAGCAGTTCTTC
CASSLAGYSNNEQFF
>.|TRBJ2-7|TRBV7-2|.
TGTGCCAGCAAGGATTACAATTCATACGGGCAGTACTTC
CASKDYNSYGQYF
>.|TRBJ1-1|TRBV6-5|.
TGTGCCAGCAGCAAAGGGGCTGAAGCTTTCTTT
CASSKGAEAFF
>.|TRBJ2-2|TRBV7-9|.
TGTGCCAGCACCGGCGGGGAGCTGTTTTTT
CASTGGELFF
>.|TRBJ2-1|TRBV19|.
TGTGCCAGTAGTATATGGCAGATCAAGGATGAGCAGTTCTTC
CASSIWQIKDEQFF
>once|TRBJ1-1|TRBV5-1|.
TGCGCCAGCAGCGCGACAGGAGGGAACACTGAAGCTTTCTTT
CASSATGGNTEAFF
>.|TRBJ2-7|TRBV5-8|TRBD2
TGTGCCAGCAGCTTGAATCGTGCGGGGGGATCTTCTTACGAGCAGTACTTC
CASSLNRAGGSSYEQYF
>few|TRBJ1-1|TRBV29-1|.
TGCAGCGTTGCCCGGCCGGGGGGTGTGGACACTGAAGCTTTCTTT
CSVARPGGVDTEAFF
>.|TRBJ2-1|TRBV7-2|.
TGTGCCAGCAGCTTAGGACAGAACGTGGATGAGCAGTTCTTC
CASSLGQNVDEQFF